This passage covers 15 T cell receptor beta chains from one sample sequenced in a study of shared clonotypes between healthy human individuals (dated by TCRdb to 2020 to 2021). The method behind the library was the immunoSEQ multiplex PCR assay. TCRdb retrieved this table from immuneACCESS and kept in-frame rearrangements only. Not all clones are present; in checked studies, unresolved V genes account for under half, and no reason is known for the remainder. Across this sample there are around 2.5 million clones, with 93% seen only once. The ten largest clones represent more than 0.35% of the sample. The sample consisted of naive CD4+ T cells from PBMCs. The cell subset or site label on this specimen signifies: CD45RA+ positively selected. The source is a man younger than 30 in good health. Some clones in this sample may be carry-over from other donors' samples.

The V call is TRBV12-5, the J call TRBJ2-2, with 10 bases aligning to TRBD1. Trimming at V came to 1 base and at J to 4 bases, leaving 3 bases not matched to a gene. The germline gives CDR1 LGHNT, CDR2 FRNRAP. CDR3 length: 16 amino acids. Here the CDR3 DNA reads TGTGCTAGTGGTTTGGGGACAGGGGGTCCCACCGGGGAGCTGTTTTTT. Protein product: CASGLGTGGPTGELFF.

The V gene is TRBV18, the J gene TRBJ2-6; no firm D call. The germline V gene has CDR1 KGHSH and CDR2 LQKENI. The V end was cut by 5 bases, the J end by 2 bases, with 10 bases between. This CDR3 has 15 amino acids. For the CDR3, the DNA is TGTGCCAGCTCAGCGACAAATACTGGGGCCAACGTCCTGACTTTC. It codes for CASSATNTGANVLTF. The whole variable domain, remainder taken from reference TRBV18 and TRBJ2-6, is NAGVMQNPRHLVRRRGQEARLRCSPMKGHSHVYWYRQLPEEGLKFMVYLQKENIIDESGMPKERFSAEFPKEGPSILRIQQVVRGDSAAYFCASSATNTGANVLTFGAGSRLTVL.

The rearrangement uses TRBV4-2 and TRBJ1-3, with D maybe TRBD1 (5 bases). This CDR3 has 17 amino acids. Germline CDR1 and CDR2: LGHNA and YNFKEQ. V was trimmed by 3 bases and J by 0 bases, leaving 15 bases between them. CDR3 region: CASSHGPRQGSGNTIYF. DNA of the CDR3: TGTGCCAGCAGCCACGGACCCCGGCAGGGCTCTGGAAACACCATATATTTT.

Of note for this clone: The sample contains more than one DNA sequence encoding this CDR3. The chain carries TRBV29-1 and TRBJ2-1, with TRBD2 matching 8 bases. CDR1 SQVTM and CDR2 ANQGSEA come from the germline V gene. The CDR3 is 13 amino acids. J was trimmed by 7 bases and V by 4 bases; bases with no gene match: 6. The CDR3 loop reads CSVASGRSNEQFF. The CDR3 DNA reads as TGCAGCGTTGCCAGCGGGAGATCAAATGAGCAGTTCTTC.

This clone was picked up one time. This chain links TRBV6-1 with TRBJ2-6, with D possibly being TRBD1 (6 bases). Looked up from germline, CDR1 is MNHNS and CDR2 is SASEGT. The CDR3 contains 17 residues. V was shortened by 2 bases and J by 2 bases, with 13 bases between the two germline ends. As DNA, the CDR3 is TGTGCCAGCAGTGAATTAACAGGGCTAGCTGGGGCCAACGTCCTGACTTTC. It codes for CASSELTGLAGANVLTF.

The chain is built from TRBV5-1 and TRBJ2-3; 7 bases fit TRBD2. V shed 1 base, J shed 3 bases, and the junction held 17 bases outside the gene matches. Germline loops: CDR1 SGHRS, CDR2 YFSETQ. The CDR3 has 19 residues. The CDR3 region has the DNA TGCGCCAGCAGCTTGTTAGGACTTTTTGCGGGGGTGAATACAGATACGCAGTATTTT. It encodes CASSLLGLFAGVNTDTQYF.

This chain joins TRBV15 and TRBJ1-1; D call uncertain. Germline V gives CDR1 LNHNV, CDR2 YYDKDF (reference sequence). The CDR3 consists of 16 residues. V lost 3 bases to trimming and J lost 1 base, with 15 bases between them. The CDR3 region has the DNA TGTGCCACCAGCAGCCTGTTCGGCTTCGAGAACACTGAAGCTTTCTTT. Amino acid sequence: CATSSLFGFENTEAFF.

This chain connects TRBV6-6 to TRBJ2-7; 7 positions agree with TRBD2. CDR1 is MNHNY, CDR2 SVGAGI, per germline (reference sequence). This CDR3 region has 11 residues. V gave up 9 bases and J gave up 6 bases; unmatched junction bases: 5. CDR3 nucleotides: TGTGCCAGTGCGGGAGTCAGCGAGCAGTACTTC. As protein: CASAGVSEQYF.

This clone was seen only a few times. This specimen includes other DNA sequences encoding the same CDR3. The CDR3 sequence is CASSLEGYGYTF. CDR3 nucleotide sequence: TGTGCCAGCAGCTTAGAGGGCTATGGCTACACCTTC. This chain connects TRBV7-9 to TRBJ1-2; D is undetermined. Germline V gene sequence: CDR1 SEHNR, CDR2 FQNEAQ (reference sequence). The CDR3 consists of 12 residues. Trimming pared 1 base from V and 4 bases from J, leaving 4 bases between. Complete variable domain (other parts from reference TRBV7-9 and TRBJ1-2): DTGVSQNPRHKITKRGQNVTFRCDPISEHNRLYWYRQTLGQGPEFLTYFQNEAQLEKSRLLSDRFSAERPKGSFSTLEIQRTEQGDSAMYLCASSLEGYGYTFGSGTRLTVV.

The CDR3 spells CASSLRESQETQYF. The CDR3 nucleotides are TGTGCCAGCAGTCTCCGTGAGAGCCAAGAGACCCAGTACTTC. The gene calls are TRBV14 and TRBJ2-5; D is uncertain. CDR1 and CDR2 from the germline V gene are SGHDN and FVKESK. The CDR3 has 14 amino acids. The ends were cut back, 6 bases at V and 1 base at J, with 12 bases in the middle.

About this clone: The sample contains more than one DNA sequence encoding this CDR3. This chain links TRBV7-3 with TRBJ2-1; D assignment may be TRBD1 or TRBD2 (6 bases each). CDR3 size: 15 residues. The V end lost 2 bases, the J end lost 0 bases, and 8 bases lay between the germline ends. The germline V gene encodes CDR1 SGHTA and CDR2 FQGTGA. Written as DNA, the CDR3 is TGTGCCAGCAGCTTAGGAGGGGGCTCCTACAATGAGCAGTTCTTC. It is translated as CASSLGGGSYNEQFF.

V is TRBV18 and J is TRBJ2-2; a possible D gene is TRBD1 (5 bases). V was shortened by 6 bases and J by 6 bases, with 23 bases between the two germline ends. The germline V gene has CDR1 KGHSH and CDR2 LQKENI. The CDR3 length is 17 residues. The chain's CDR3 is CASSPRLVRWGAGELFF. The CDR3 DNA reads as TGTGCCAGCTCCCCTCGTCTGGTCCGGTGGGGCGCCGGGGAGCTGTTTTTT.

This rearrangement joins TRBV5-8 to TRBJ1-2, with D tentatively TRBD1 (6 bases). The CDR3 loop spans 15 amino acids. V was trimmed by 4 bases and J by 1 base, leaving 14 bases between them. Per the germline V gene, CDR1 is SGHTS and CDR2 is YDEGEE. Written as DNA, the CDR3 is TGTGCCAGCAGCCAAAGGACAGCGATTAACTATGGCTACACCTTC. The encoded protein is CASSQRTAINYGYTF.

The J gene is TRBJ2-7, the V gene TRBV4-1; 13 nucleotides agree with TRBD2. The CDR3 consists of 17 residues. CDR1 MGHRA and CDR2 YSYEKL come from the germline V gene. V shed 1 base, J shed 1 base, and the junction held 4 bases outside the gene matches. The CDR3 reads CASSQVGLAGPSYEQYF. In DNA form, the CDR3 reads TGCGCCAGCAGCCAAGTGGGACTAGCGGGACCTTCCTACGAGCAGTACTTC.

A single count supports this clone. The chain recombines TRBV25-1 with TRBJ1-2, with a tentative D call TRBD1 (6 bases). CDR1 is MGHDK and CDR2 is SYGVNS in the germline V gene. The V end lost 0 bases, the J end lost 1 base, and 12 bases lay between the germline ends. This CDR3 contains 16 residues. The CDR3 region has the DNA TGTGCCAGCAGTGAATATGCGGGGGGCCGTAACTATGGCTACACCTTC. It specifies CASSEYAGGRNYGYTF.